This T cell receptor (beta chain) was observed in a study of cytomegalovirus exposure and HLA in healthy donors (dated by TCRdb to about 2017). Notes on the research overall: In an earlier analysis of some 550 of the donors, 250 to 350 Gb of sequence data and 117 million unique TCR beta sequences from 150 million to 200 million T cells were reported. Roughly 300 gigabases of sequencing data and around 80 million unique TCR sequences made up an early release that covered some 640 HLA-typed donors. Among the roughly 410 genotyped donors, around 79% belonged to the genetic ancestry cluster associated with self-reported Caucasian donors. The study was designed to test whether signatures of past pathogen exposure could be identified by cataloging public T cell receptors. The T cell repertoires of several hundred subjects were profiled by immunosequencing and related to cytomegalovirus serostatus. In addition to the first cohort of 666 subjects, a separate validation cohort of approximately 120 different subjects was used. High-throughput TCR immunosequencing, statistical association of individual TCRs with disease status, and machine learning were combined to predict cytomegalovirus infection status. In a later analysis, previously published TCR beta repertoires from 670 or so donors were re-analyzed and high-resolution HLA genotyping was added so that TCR occurrence patterns could be studied. Rather than drawing on any new phenotypic data, the later analysis identified candidate immune exposures from TCR beta sequences and the way those sequences occurred across donors. In an earlier analysis of 500 to 650 of the donors, high-throughput TCR beta sequencing was used to judge whether each TCR beta V gene segment behaved as functional or pseudogenic. Donor age, sex, ethnicity and CMV serostatus were compiled together with the repertoire data. In a later genetic analysis, genome-wide SNP genotypes for about three fifths of the 666 donors were used, and that subset was treated as a discovery cohort. Every discovery cohort repertoire had been produced on one sequencing platform. Both class I and class II loci were covered by HLA typing, at four-digit resolution. Typing coverage differed by locus: A, B, C, DRB1 and DQB1 were typed in about 620-630 donors, DQA1 in 500 to 550, DPA1 in approximately 610, and DPB1 in just under 490. Five DR-DQ haplotypes were handled as single units for association and clustering, since linkage in the cohort was strong. On average, around 240,000 unique TCR beta nucleotide sequences were sequenced per donor among 398 genotyped donors of the cohort, with roughly 18% of those sequences being non-productive. The research as a whole found: A cluster of highly shared sequence variants was judged likely to represent a technical artifact of the sequencing pipeline. Specific HLA alleles were associated with 18,000 or so TCR beta sequences at a false discovery rate of 0.05 in a later analysis. A later genetic analysis reported fewer N-insertions in productive TCRs among donors in an Asian-associated ancestry cluster than the roughly 700-donor mean. The authors suggested that the approach could potentially be extended to other disease states and immunological phenotypes. Across donors, most TCR sequences were observed very rarely, whereas some public TCRs were present in many individuals. In vitro tests confirmed that three of the cytomegalovirus-associated TCR beta chains recognize cytomegalovirus antigens. In a later genetic analysis, a missense DCLRE1C variant was associated with V-gene and J-gene trimming of TCR beta chains, and the association was replicated in an independent cohort. Linkage disequilibrium might explain the correlated functional status among segregating V segments, but an unknown experimental factor could not be excluded. Compared with equally common non-associated chains, HLA-associated TCR beta chains in a later analysis were more clonally expanded and had lower generation probabilities. According to a later analysis, parvovirus B19, influenza, CMV and Epstein-Barr virus appeared linked to several top co-occurrence clusters. According to a later analysis, most CMV-associated TCR beta chains appeared to be HLA-restricted, and the HLA associations seemed to be driven largely by CMV exposure. Presence/absence analyses assumed roughly uniform sequencing depth across donors, an assumption that may not hold. Assigning TCR associations to individual alleles was difficult when HLA alleles, especially DR and DQ, strongly co-occurred. The 87-base-pair reads could not distinguish some IMGT-functional V segments, including TRBV6-2 and TRBV6-3, so those segments were excluded. In a later analysis, the rate of TCR association differed among HLA loci, with DRB1 alleles having the most associated TCRs and HLA-C alleles having the fewest. In an earlier analysis of approximately 590 of the donors, most TCR beta V segments appeared in productive rearrangements about 87% or about 30% of the time, broadly matching IMGT annotations. Cytomegalovirus status was reported to be diagnosed by the classifier with high specificity and sensitivity in both the original and validation cohorts. CMV serostatus was the only immune exposure information available for the cohort. The study listed approximately 150 TCR beta chains as associated with cytomegalovirus. Because some donors lacked HLA typing at each locus, the association tests relied only on the typed subset. A further reported finding was that TCR beta sequences accurately predicted the HLA-A and HLA-B alleles for most subjects in the first cohort. The cohort was sequenced for TCR beta chains only, and without alpha or paired-chain data the features that could be detected were limited. The earlier analysis of around 600 of the donors excluded roughly 17 rarely observed V segments, including chromosome 9 orphons, because counts were too low.

A word on this clone: The target of this receptor is not known.

The library was built by means of the immunoSEQ multiplex PCR assay. For the multiplex PCR, a mixture combining 60 forward primers for TCR Vbeta segments and 13 reverse primers for TCR Jbeta segments was used. A multiplex PCR assay on genomic DNA amplified the CDR3 region of rearranged TCR beta genes. The Illumina HiSeq System was used to sequence the amplified TCR beta libraries as 87-base-pair reads. As for how the authors treated the data: In a later analysis, about 80 million unique TCR beta chains were counted across the roughly 700 repertoires, and roughly 11 million of these chains were shared by at least two donors. Raw reads were error-corrected and collapsed into unique sequences by a nearest-neighbor algorithm in which closely related sequences were merged to remove PCR and sequencing errors. To assign V, D and J gene segments, CDR3 sequences were aligned to IMGT reference sequences. For a sequence to be retained, a match of at least six nucleotides was required to both a V gene segment and a J gene segment. A rearrangement counted as productive if the CDR3 had no stop codons and remained in frame with V and J, and every other rearrangement counted as non-productive. Following IMGT convention, CDR3 was defined as the stretch from the second conserved V-encoded cysteine to the conserved J-encoded phenylalanine. Sequences without an unambiguous match to a single V gene segment were excluded from the earlier analysis of approximately 600 of the donors. An earlier analysis of roughly 590 of the donors called V segments functional above 56.7% productive rearrangements and segregating when the between-donor standard deviation exceeded 5%. To diagnose cytomegalovirus status from the catalog of TCR beta chain sequences, a statistical classification framework was built. V and J gene assignment, in a later analysis, came from comparing TCR nucleotide sequences with IMGT/GENE-DB human TR gene sequences. The TCRdist pipeline was used in a later analysis to assign CDR3 sequences and most-parsimonious VDJ recombination scenarios. In a later analysis, each TCR beta chain was defined by its CDR3 amino acid sequence together with its V-gene family, and reads lacking a unique V-gene family were excluded. In a later analysis, around 600 highly shared, low-generation-probability nucleotide sequences were removed to address suspected cross-contamination and a sequencing artifact. For each public chain, a later analysis derived a clonal expansion index from normalized ranks of inferred template counts within each repertoire. Generation probabilities in a later analysis came from a VDJ recombination model fitted to out-of-frame rearrangements, and those results were checked against IGoR. Hypergeometric tests were used in a later analysis to score TCR-TCR, TCR-HLA and TCR-CMV co-occurrence, with a repertoire-size bias correction applied to the TCR pairs. A later analysis estimated false discovery rates by permuting HLA or CMV assignments 20 times. In a later analysis, co-occurring TCRs were grouped using DBSCAN, and TCRdist sequence similarity was added for clustering within HLA-allele-positive subsets. Repertoires with fewer than 30,000 or more than 120,000 public chains were left out of co-occurrence clustering, as were about five repertoires with anomalous nucleotide sharing. Drawn from immuneACCESS, this table holds only the in-frame rearrangements with V and J called that TCRdb kept. Clones are partly lost; checked studies trace under half to an unresolved V gene and leave the rest unexplained. The D gene and trimming were derived from the DNA, and the V and J assignments and clone size from that table. This sample's records show approximately 80,000 clones. Together, the top ten hold 3% to 4% of the sample.

Taken from cysteine to phenylalanine, the CDR3 has 15 residues. Only the CDR3 region is kept as DNA, spanning 45 bases read in frame from base 1. Based on the germline V gene, the CDR1 and CDR2 sequences are SGHDT and YYEEEE. The junction carries 15 bases between V and J, which are trimmed by 5 bases and 2 bases respectively. The cohort was made up of 500 to 800 healthy bone marrow donors. Cohort members were all nominally healthy when sampled, although unrecorded immune exposures were likely present. The donor was CMV seropositive and belonged to the group of over 250 seropositive cohort members. A peripheral blood sample was collected from each donor, and TCR beta sequencing was performed on peripheral blood mononuclear cells. The Qiagen DNeasy Blood Extraction Kit was used to extract genomic DNA from the blood cell samples.

The sequence is built from TRBV5-6 and TRBJ2-3, and the D gene may be TRBD1, 5 bases matching. This TCR was sampled from a man aged 18 to 30 in good health and CMV-seropositive. Sequencing was carried out using PBMCs. The CDR3 reads as follows: CASSPGPRHTDTQYF. The DNA sequence is TGTGCCAGCAGTCCAGGGCCGAGACACACAGATACGCAGTATTTT.